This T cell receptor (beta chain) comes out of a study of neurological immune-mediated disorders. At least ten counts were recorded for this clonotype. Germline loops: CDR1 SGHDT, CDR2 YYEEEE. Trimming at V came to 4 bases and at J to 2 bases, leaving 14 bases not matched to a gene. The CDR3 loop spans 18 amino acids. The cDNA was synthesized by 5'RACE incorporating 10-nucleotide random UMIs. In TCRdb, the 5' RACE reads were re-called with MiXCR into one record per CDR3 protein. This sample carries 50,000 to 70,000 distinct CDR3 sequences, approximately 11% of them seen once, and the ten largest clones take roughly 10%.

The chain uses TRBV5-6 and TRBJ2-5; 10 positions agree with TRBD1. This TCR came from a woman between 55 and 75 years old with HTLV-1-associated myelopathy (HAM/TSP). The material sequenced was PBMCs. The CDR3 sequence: CASSQLTGGVGIQETQYF. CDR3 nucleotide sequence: TGTGCCAGCAGCCAACTGACAGGGGGCGTTGGGATACAAGAGACCCAGTACTTC. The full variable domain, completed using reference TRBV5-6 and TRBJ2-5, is DAGVTQSPTHLIKTRGQQVTLRCSPKSGHDTVSWYQQALGQGPQFIFQYYEEEERQRGNFPDRFSGHQFPNYSSELNVNALLLGDSALYLCASSQLTGGVGIQETQYFGPGTRLLVL.